This entry is about one T cell receptor (beta chain). As yet, its antigen is unknown. The T cells that were sequenced for TCR beta were CD8+ and CD4+ cells from blood. Included as multiple sclerosis controls were treatment-naive patients who had stable or active relapsing-remitting disease. This entry is derived from a study of CD8 T cells in Susac syndrome. When the RNA was reverse transcribed, random hexamers were used with an input of about 0.5 to 1 ug. The authors amplified TCR beta CDR3 across 54 Vbeta and 13 Jbeta using immunoSEQ multiplex PCR. TCRdb called the immunoSEQ multiplex PCR reads again in MiXCR, with one record for every CDR3 protein. This table has fewer than 80,000 distinct CDR3 sequences, 94% appearing once. Germline CDR1 is LNHNV and CDR2 is YYDKDF (reference sequence). V was pared by 4 bases and J by 0 bases, with 17 bases between. This CDR3 region has 17 residues. Study-wide results and caveats: Regarding the TCR sequencing and HLA analysis, the study admitted that a relatively small number of individuals were involved.

Material for sequencing was CD8+ T cells from PBMCs. The origin of this receptor is a human donor with multiple sclerosis. The J gene is TRBJ2-3, the V gene TRBV15; maybe TRBD2 (6 bases). As DNA, the CDR3 is TGTGCCACCAGCACGCCGGGGGTTTTCGGAAGCACAGATACGCAGTATTTT. Translation: CATSTPGVFGSTDTQYF.